What follows are 28 T cell receptor beta chains derived from one specimen sequenced in a study of T cells after yellow fever vaccination. TCRdb passed the 5' RACE reads through MiXCR, listing each CDR3 protein once. The sample has a few hundred thousand distinct CDR3 sequences; roughly 4.3% are singletons. The sample was PBMCs, taken 5 days after the yellow fever booster vaccination. The receptors derive from a man in his late teens or twenties who received the YFV17D yellow fever vaccine.

This clonotype has just a few counts. The genes are TRBV7-6 and TRBJ2-5, with 10 bases lining up with TRBD2. This CDR3 has 18 amino acids. Per germline, CDR1 SGHVS and CDR2 FNYEAQ. Losses at the gene ends were 2 bases for V and 5 bases for J; bases not matched to a gene: 14. The CDR3 loop is CASSLRSRIAGGLETQYF. In nucleotides, the CDR3 is TGTGCCAGCAGCTTAAGGTCCCGGATAGCGGGGGGACTTGAGACCCAGTACTTC.

V gene TRBV6-5 combines with J gene TRBJ1-1; maybe TRBD1 (5 bases). The CDR3 has 15 amino acids. V lost 0 bases and J lost 1, with 9 bases in between. CDR1 is MNHEY, CDR2 SVGAGI, per germline. The CDR3 DNA reads as TGTGCCAGCAGTTACTCGGGACCGAGGAACACTGAAGCTTTCTTT. Its protein is CASSYSGPRNTEAFF.

This clonotype was recorded a few times. The chain links TRBV18 to TRBJ1-1, with D possibly being TRBD1 (6 bases). The V gene lost 6 bases and the J gene lost 2 bases, with 10 bases spanning the gap. The germline V gene encodes CDR1 KGHSH and CDR2 LQKENI. The CDR3 sequence is 13 residues long. This chain's CDR3 is CASSDSPNTEAFF. CDR3 nucleotide sequence: TGTGCCAGCTCGGACAGTCCCAACACTGAAGCTTTCTTT.

Many counts were recorded for this clonotype. The V gene is TRBV20-1, the J gene TRBJ2-2; no clear D gene. Germline CDR1 and CDR2: DFQATT and SNEGSKA (reference sequence). V gave up 3 bases and J gave up 0 bases, with 5 bases separating them. The CDR3 is 13 amino acids. CDR3 protein: CSARAANTGELFF. For the CDR3, the DNA is TGCAGTGCTAGGGCAGCGAACACCGGGGAGCTGTTTTTT.

J is TRBJ1-2 and V is TRBV5-1; D uncertain. The CDR3 loop spans 13 amino acids. The germline V and J ends were trimmed by 0 bases and 8 bases, with 11 bases remaining between them. From germline, CDR1 is SGHRS and CDR2 YFSETQ. The CDR3 loop is CASSLVEGGGYTF. The CDR3 bases are TGCGCCAGCAGCTTGGTGGAGGGAGGCGGCTACACCTTC.

The V gene is TRBV7-2, the J gene TRBJ1-4; maybe TRBD1 (5 bases). Germline V gives CDR1 SGHTA, CDR2 FQGNSA. CDR3 length equals 13 residues. Trimming took off 5 bases at V and 8 bases at J, with 12 bases between the two ends. For the CDR3, the DNA is TGTGCCAGCAGCGGGGGGTGGGGAGAAAAACTGTTTTTT. Encoded protein: CASSGGWGEKLFF.

The chain uses TRBV7-9 and TRBJ1-2; 8 positions match TRBD1. The CDR3 contains 16 residues. The germline V gene encodes CDR1 SEHNR and CDR2 FQNEAQ (reference sequence). Germline trimming cut 4 bases from V and 3 bases from J; bases unmatched to any gene: 10. The CDR3 here is CASSYTGGRGDYGYTF. CDR3 nucleotides: TGTGCCAGCAGCTACACAGGGGGACGGGGGGACTATGGCTACACCTTC.

The table lists this clonotype with a few counts. The CDR3 DNA sequence: TGTGCCAGCAGTTTTGGCCCTGAAGCTTTCTTT. Its protein product is CASSFGPEAFF. The chain employs TRBV28 and TRBJ1-1, with no clear D. V lost 3 bases to trimming and J lost 6 bases, with 5 bases between them. The CDR3 has 11 residues. The germline gives CDR1 MDHEN, CDR2 SYDVKM. Filled out from reference TRBV28 and TRBJ1-1, the complete variable domain reads DVKVTQSSRYLVKRTGEKVFLECVQDMDHENMFWYRQDPGLGLRLIYFSYDVKMKEKGDIPEGYSVSREKKERFSLILESASTNQTSMYLCASSFGPEAFFGQGTRLTVV.

The gene calls are TRBV9 and TRBJ2-1; D is uncertain. V was trimmed by 0 bases and J by 1 base, leaving 14 bases between them. The CDR3 covers 17 residues. The germline V gene has CDR1 SGDLS and CDR2 YYNGEE. This CDR3 is CASSVESPAASYNEQFF. DNA of the CDR3: TGTGCCAGCAGCGTAGAGTCCCCAGCCGCGTCCTACAATGAGCAGTTCTTC.

This chain uses TRBV21-1 with TRBJ1-5. TRBV21-1 is a known pseudogene. CDR3 length equals 15 residues. This CDR3 reads CASSLGSVSNQPQHF. The DNA for the CDR3 is TGTGCCAGCAGCCTCGGCAGTGTTAGCAATCAGCCCCAGCATTTT.

This clonotype was seen a handful of times. This chain links TRBV24-1 with TRBJ2-1; D perhaps matches TRBD1 (6 bases). Germline values: CDR1 KGHDR, CDR2 SFDVKD. The length of the CDR3 is 14 residues. The V and J ends lost 7 bases and 6 bases respectively, with 15 bases between them. In DNA, the CDR3 is TGTGCCACCAGGCTTCCCAGGGGACCCAATGAGCAGTTCTTC. Its translation: CATRLPRGPNEQFF.

This chain uses TRBV20-1 with TRBJ1-4; D is perhaps TRBD1 (6 bases). Germline loops: CDR1 DFQATT, CDR2 SNEGSKA (reference sequence). The CDR3 contains 13 residues. Trimming cost V 5 bases and J 5 bases, with 12 bases left between them. The CDR3 DNA reads TGCAGTGCTGGGGACAAATGGAATGAAAAACTGTTTTTT. As protein: CSAGDKWNEKLFF.

This clonotype was found a few times. V is TRBV12-3 or TRBV12-4 and J is TRBJ2-3; no reliable D call. The CDR3 has 12 amino acids. The ends were cut back, 4 bases at V and 4 bases at J, with 6 bases in the middle. The CDR3 loop is CASSYAPDTQYF. The CDR3 DNA follows: TGTGCCAGCAGTTATGCGCCAGATACGCAGTATTTT.

This clonotype was counted only a few times. In DNA, the CDR3 is TGTGCCAGCAGCCCGAACTCAGTCACTGAAGCTTTCTTT. Translation: CASSPNSVTEAFF. The chain uses TRBV7-2 and TRBJ1-1; D remains ambiguous. Germline V gives CDR1 SGHTA, CDR2 FQGNSA. The CDR3 totals 13 residues. Trimming removed 5 bases from V and 4 bases from J, with 11 bases in between. Together with reference TRBV7-2 and TRBJ1-1, the CDR3 gives the full variable domain: GAGVSQSPSNKVTEKGKDVELRCDPISGHTALYWYRQSLGQGLEFLIYFQGNSAPDKSGLPSDRFSAERTGGSVSTLTIQRTQQEDSAVYLCASSPNSVTEAFFGQGTRLTVV.

This clonotype was detected ten times or more. This chain joins TRBV7-9 and TRBJ2-2; D unclear. V shed 3 bases and J shed 0 bases, with 5 bases lying between them. The germline V gene encodes CDR1 SEHNR and CDR2 FQNEAQ (reference sequence). The CDR3 loop spans 14 amino acids. This CDR3 is CASSFSANTGELFF. The CDR3 DNA follows: TGTGCCAGCAGCTTTTCTGCGAACACCGGGGAGCTGTTTTTT.

The CDR3, as DNA: TGTGCCAGCAGTTTGGGGACTTCTCAGCCCCAGCATTTT. Amino acid sequence: CASSLGTSQPQHF. The chain uses TRBV12-3 or TRBV12-4 and TRBJ1-5; weak D call: TRBD1 (5 bases). The CDR3 has 13 residues. V lost 3 bases and J lost 6, with 9 bases in between.

This clonotype was counted only a few times. The chain couples TRBV3-1 to TRBJ2-3, with 12 bases identical to TRBD1. CDR1 is LGHDT, CDR2 YNNKEL, per germline (reference sequence). Unmatched junction bases numbered 9, after V lost 4 bases and J lost 4 bases. This CDR3 spans 17 amino acids. This CDR3 reads CASSLSGTGGASDTQYF. The CDR3 nucleotides read TGTGCCAGCAGCCTATCCGGGACAGGGGGCGCGTCAGATACGCAGTATTTT.

This clonotype was seen repeatedly, ten times or more. The chain couples TRBV18 to TRBJ2-7; the match to TRBD1 covers 7 bases. Germline loops: CDR1 KGHSH, CDR2 LQKENI. This CDR3 has 13 residues. V was clipped by 3 bases and J by 2 bases; unmatched bases: 1. CDR3 sequence: CASSPTGAYEQYV. In nucleotides, the CDR3 is TGTGCCAGCTCACCTACAGGGGCCTACGAGCAGTACGTC.

The CDR3 coding sequence is TGTGCCAGCAGCCCTGGGACTAGCGGGGCCTACGAGCAGTACTTC. Amino acids: CASSPGTSGAYEQYF. V is TRBV3-1 and J is TRBJ2-7, with 13 nucleotides matching TRBD2. The V gene end was trimmed by 4 bases and the J gene end by 2 bases; junction bases not matched to a gene: 2. The CDR3 totals 15 residues. The germline V gene encodes CDR1 LGHDT and CDR2 YNNKEL (reference sequence).

V and J are TRBV28 and TRBJ1-5; TRBD1 might be the D (5 bases). The CDR3 covers 15 residues. The V gene's germline CDR1 is MDHEN and CDR2 SYDVKM. V was cut by 4 bases and J by 3 bases, with 13 bases left in between. The CDR3 nucleotides read TGTGCCAGCAGTTCGCCGGCGGGGCACAATCAGCCCCAGCATTTT. Translation gives CASSSPAGHNQPQHF.

V gene TRBV7-2 combines with J gene TRBJ2-5; 10 nucleotides line up with TRBD2. The ends lost 5 bases at V and 3 bases at J; junction bases unmatched: 6. Germline V gives CDR1 SGHTA, CDR2 FQGNSA. CDR3 length: 15 residues. The CDR3 coding sequence is TGTGCCAGCAGCCTATCAGGACTAGCGGAAGAGACCCAGTACTTC. As protein: CASSLSGLAEETQYF.

This clonotype showed up many times. The chain employs TRBV12-3 or TRBV12-4 and TRBJ1-4, with D hard to call. V was clipped by 6 bases and J by 7 bases, with 9 bases between them. The CDR3 spans 12 residues. In nucleotides, the CDR3 is TGTGCCAGCAGCCCCCGCAGTGAAAAACTGTTTTTT. Translating it yields CASSPRSEKLFF.

The chain joins TRBV12-3 or TRBV12-4 to TRBJ2-3; D unresolved. V was trimmed by 3 bases and J by 2 bases, leaving 9 bases between them. The CDR3 has 14 amino acids. The CDR3 DNA follows: TGTGCCAGCAGTTTGCGTCAGCTCACAGATACGCAGTATTTT. It translates to CASSLRQLTDTQYF.

This clonotype showed up just a few times. The chain links TRBV27 to TRBJ2-1, with D possibly being TRBD2 (6 bases). The CDR3 has 16 amino acids. Looked up from germline, CDR1 is MNHEY and CDR2 is SMNVEV (reference sequence). Deletions cut 7 bases from V and 8 bases from J, with 24 bases between. CDR3 amino acids: CASKYRGGADWYEQFF. The CDR3 DNA sequence: TGTGCCAGCAAGTATCGGGGAGGAGCGGACTGGTATGAGCAGTTCTTC.

In this sample, this clonotype turned up a few times. The chain recombines TRBV7-2 with TRBJ1-2; TRBD1 is a possible D gene (6 bases). The ends were cut back, 4 bases at V and 5 bases at J, with 17 bases in the middle. There are 15 residues in the CDR3. CDR1 and CDR2 (germline): SGHTA, FQGNSA. The CDR3 bases are TGTGCCAGCAGCTCCCAGGGGCTGGGGGCGTATGGCTACACCTTC. Its protein product is CASSSQGLGAYGYTF.

This clonotype was seen more than once but under ten times. The gene calls are TRBV7-2 and TRBJ2-1; 9 bases are a match to TRBD2. V shed 6 bases, J shed 8 bases, and the junction held 5 bases outside the gene matches. This CDR3 region has 13 residues. The germline V gene encodes CDR1 SGHTA and CDR2 FQGNSA. The DNA of the CDR3 is TGTGCCAGCAGGTCACTAGCGGGCGATGAGCAGTTCTTC. The encoded protein is CASRSLAGDEQFF.

This clonotype was detected ten times or more. This sequence joins TRBV5-6 and TRBJ2-1; TRBD2 is a possible D gene (5 bases). V lost 4 bases, J lost 10 bases, and 15 bases lay in between. Germline V CDR1 and CDR2: SGHDT, YYEEEE. This CDR3 spans 13 amino acids. This chain's CDR3 is CASSPGREGEQFF. In DNA form, the CDR3 reads TGTGCCAGCAGCCCGGGCCGGGAAGGGGAGCAGTTCTTC.

The V call is TRBV14, the J call TRBJ2-1; 9 positions agree with TRBD2. Germline lookup yields CDR1 SGHDN and CDR2 FVKESK. Trimming took 5 bases from V and 5 from J; bases not matched to a gene: 16. This CDR3 is built from 18 residues. The CDR3 is CASSSHPPSGGPHNEQFF. The CDR3, as DNA: TGTGCCAGCAGCTCCCATCCCCCGAGCGGGGGGCCTCACAATGAGCAGTTCTTC.